What follows are 6 T cell receptor beta chains derived from one specimen sequenced in a study of T-cell reconstitution after alpha-beta-depleted transplantation in children. Unique molecular identifiers were incorporated during preparation of the TCRbeta library. In TCRdb, the PCR reads were re-called with MiXCR into one record per CDR3 protein. Of hundreds of thousands of distinct CDR3 sequences listed, about an eighth are singletons. This material consisted of PBMCs, mostly from graft donor cells, taken 360 days after TCRalphabeta/CD19-depleted stem cell transplant. Every receptor here comes from a male patient aged 10-17 years who had a stem cell transplant for acute myeloid leukemia, so the T cells may come from the graft donor.

V usage is TRBV11-2 and J usage is TRBJ2-1; 13 nucleotides agree with TRBD2. This CDR3 region has 18 residues. Germline values: CDR1 SGHAT, CDR2 FQNNGV. Trimming removed 4 bases from V and 10 bases from J; junction bases left unmatched: 16. CDR3 in DNA: TGTGCCAGCAGCTCGGTCCGAGGAACTAGCGGGAGGGCCAGAGAGCAGTTCTTC. Protein: CASSSVRGTSGRAREQFF.

CDR3 sequence: CSARDDQGLYSNQPQHF. Here the CDR3 DNA reads TGCAGTGCTAGAGATGACCAGGGCCTGTATAGCAATCAGCCCCAGCATTTT. The chain uses TRBV20-1 and TRBJ1-5, with D maybe TRBD1 (5 bases). The V end lost 0 bases, the J end lost 0 bases, and 15 bases lay between the germline ends. The germline CDR1 and CDR2 sequences are DFQATT and SNEGSKA (reference sequence). There are 17 residues in the CDR3.

J is TRBJ2-7 and V is TRBV2; TRBD2 matches 9 bases. This CDR3 contains 15 residues. Germline CDR1 reads SNHLY; CDR2 reads FYNNEI. The ends lost 6 bases at V and 0 bases at J; junction bases unmatched: 6. For the CDR3, the DNA is TGTGCCAGCAGCGCCGGGACTAGCTTCTCCTACGAGCAGTACTTC. It translates to CASSAGTSFSYEQYF.

This clonotype was counted many times. This rearrangement joins TRBV5-5 to TRBJ2-7; 8 positions agree with TRBD1. There are 15 residues in the CDR3. Germline assignment: CDR1 SGHKS and CDR2 YYEKEE (reference sequence). J lost 3 bases, V lost 0 bases, and 5 bases had no gene match. The CDR3 DNA reads TGTGCCAGCAGCTTGGGACAGGGGCCCAGCTACGAGCAGTACTTC. Amino acid sequence: CASSLGQGPSYEQYF.

This chain uses TRBV27 with TRBJ2-7; a weak D match, TRBD1 (6 bases). Germline V CDR1 and CDR2: MNHEY, SMNVEV (reference sequence). V was cut by 4 bases and J by 2 bases, with 15 bases left in between. The CDR3 is 15 residues long. The CDR3 DNA is TGTGCCAGCAGTTACAGGGCGTGGAGGCCCTACGAGCAGTACTTC. Its translation: CASSYRAWRPYEQYF.

This clonotype occurred many times. The V call is TRBV29-1, the J call TRBJ2-5; TRBD2 matches 10 bases. The CDR3 has 14 residues. The V gene end was trimmed by 7 bases and the J gene end by 5 bases; junction bases not matched to a gene: 10. The V gene's germline CDR1 is SQVTM and CDR2 ANQGSEA. The CDR3 reads CSATLAGVKETQYF. In DNA, the CDR3 is TGCAGCGCCACTCTAGCGGGAGTTAAGGAGACCCAGTACTTC.